This TCR beta chain was sequenced for a study of blood T cell repertoires in COVID-19. Whole-study context: The United States, Italy and Spain provided the acute and convalescent COVID-19 samples.

Seattle researchers signed up patients amid active infection and tracked them longitudinally. The germline CDR1 and CDR2 sequences are LNHDA and SQIVND (reference sequence). The CDR3 is 13 amino acids. V gave up 6 bases and J gave up 8 bases; unmatched junction bases: 4. Original handling: Reference gene primers were amplified, and this amplification served to estimate nucleated cell counts. The data were produced by immunoSEQ multiplex PCR, yet TCRdb's version contains in-frame clones alone and is incomplete. That table gives V, J and clone size, and the DNA gave D and trimming. The repertoire holds 150,000 to 200,000 clones, with 81% as singletons.

The chain is built from TRBV19 and TRBJ1-4, with TRBD1 matching 9 bases. Input material: peripheral blood. The sequence was collected from a woman of 80 years or more with COVID-19, enrolled during active disease. The CDR3 sequence is CASSGTGQEKLFF. Written as DNA, the CDR3 is TGTGCCAGTAGCGGGACAGGGCAGGAAAAACTGTTTTTT.